A selection of T cell receptor beta chains follows, all from one sample in a study of neurological immune-mediated disorders. TCRdb processed the 5' RACE reads anew with MiXCR; each CDR3 protein has one entry. The sample lists fewer than 70,000 distinct CDR3 sequences, more than 8% occurring once. The sequenced sample was PBMCs. The source is a man younger than 45 in good health. CDR3s include the opening cysteine and the closing phenylalanine or tryptophan. A D gene is named only where the DNA matches it firmly. Rows give clone size only sometimes, using once, few, many, or a class for an expanded clone.

V	size	D	J	DNA	CDR3
TRBV20-1	many	TRBD1	TRBJ2-2	TGCAGTGCTAGCATAAGGACAGGGGGCGGGGAGCTGTTTTTT	CSASIRTGGGELFF
TRBV6-2/TRBV6-3	many	NA	TRBJ1-3	TGTGCCAGCAGTTACTCTGGCTTCTCCTCCTCTGGAAACACCATATATTTT	CASSYSGFSSSGNTIYF
TRBV7-6	few	NA	TRBJ2-2	TGTGCCAGCAGCGGCGTTCGGGGCATAACGGGGGAGCTGTTTTTT	CASSGVRGITGELFF
TRBV7-2	many	NA	TRBJ2-3	TGTGCCAGCAGCTTAGTAGTCACAGATACGCAGTATTTT	CASSLVVTDTQYF
TRBV5-1	many	NA	TRBJ2-2	TGCGCCAGCAGCTTAGACGACGGTTTGGGGCTAGCGAACACCGGGGAGCTGTTTTTT	CASSLDDGLGLANTGELFF
TRBV5-1	many	NA	TRBJ2-1	TGCGCCAGCAGCTCCGCAGGGGGGTACAATGAGCAGTTCTTC	CASSSAGGYNEQFF
TRBV7-2	many	NA	TRBJ2-7	TGTGCCAGCAGCTTCGGACTGTTTGAGCAGTACTTC	CASSFGLFEQYF
TRBV28	NA	NA	TRBJ2-7	TGTGCCAGCATAGGTTTGACGGTGACCGGTTTTGAGCAAGAGCAGTACTTC	CASIGLTVTGFEQEQYF
TRBV6-2/TRBV6-3	many	NA	TRBJ2-5	TGTGCCAGCACCTTGAACACGGCTGGGACCCAGTACTTC	CASTLNTAGTQYF
TRBV4-1	many	NA	TRBJ2-7	TGCGCCAGCAGCCAAGGATCGGGGAGCTCCTACGAGCAGTACTTC	CASSQGSGSSYEQYF
TRBV5-5	many	NA	TRBJ2-1	TGTGCCAGCAGCTTTAACAGGGCAGAGTACTACAATGAGCAGTTCTTC	CASSFNRAEYYNEQFF
TRBV20-1	many	NA	TRBJ2-1	TGCAGTGTTATAGACTTAGGCTACTCCTACAATGAGCAGTTCTTC	CSVIDLGYSYNEQFF
TRBV5-1	many	NA	TRBJ2-4	TGCGCCAGCAGCTCATTAAGAGCAGAGAAAAACATTCAGTACTTC	CASSSLRAEKNIQYF
TRBV5-1	many	NA	TRBJ2-5	TGCGCCAGCAGCTTGGTCCCCCGAGAGACCCAGTACTTC	CASSLVPRETQYF
TRBV29-1	many	NA	TRBJ2-7	TGCAGCGCCGGTAGCTACGAGCAGTACTTC	CSAGSYEQYF
TRBV7-3	many	NA	TRBJ2-1	TGTGCCAGCAGCTTATACCCACCCTCATACCAACTACCGGGTGAGCAGTTCTTC	CASSLYPPSYQLPGEQFF
TRBV10-3	many	NA	TRBJ2-3	TGTGCCATCAGTGAGCCGAGACAGCCCCTCGGACCTTATTTT	CAISEPRQPLGPYF
TRBV12-3/TRBV12-4	many	NA	TRBJ2-6	TGTGCCAGCATTCGGAGCTCTGGGGCCAACGTCCTGACTTTC	CASIRSSGANVLTF
TRBV15	NA	TRBD2	TRBJ2-7	TGTGCCACCAGCACCCCGAGGGGAACTAGCGGGACGGACGAGCAGTACTTC	CATSTPRGTSGTDEQYF
TRBV7-2	many	TRBD2	TRBJ2-7	TGTGCCAGCAGCTTAGCTCAAAGCGGGAGGGCCTCCGAGCAGTACTTC	CASSLAQSGRASEQYF
TRBV6-2/TRBV6-3	many	TRBD1	TRBJ1-5	TGTGCCAGCGGACAGGGCGCTACACTTTATAGCAATCAGCCCCAGCATTTT	CASGQGATLYSNQPQHF
TRBV18	NA	TRBD2	TRBJ2-1	TGTTCCAGCTCACCACTGGGACTAACGTCTGAGCAGTTCTTC	CSSSPLGLTSEQFF
TRBV5-6	NA	NA	TRBJ2-4	TGTGCCAGCAGCTTCGACAGCCAACTAGCCAAAAACATTCAGTACTTC	CASSFDSQLAKNIQYF
TRBV5-1	many	TRBD1	TRBJ2-5	TGCGCCAGCATCCGGGACAGGGGATCGGAGACCCAGTACTTC	CASIRDRGSETQYF
TRBV20-1	few	TRBD1	TRBJ1-6	TGCAGTGCGTCAAACAGGGGATATAATTCACCCCTCCACTTT	CSASNRGYNSPLHF
TRBV29-1	NA	NA	TRBJ2-7	TGCAGCGTTGCTGGGCAGTTTTTATACGAGCAGTACTTC	CSVAGQFLYEQYF
TRBV7-3	many	NA	TRBJ1-5	TGTGCCAGCAGCCCCCTTAGCAATCAGCCCCAGCATTTT	CASSPLSNQPQHF
TRBV6-4	NA	NA	TRBJ2-7	TGTGCCAGCAGTGCCGAGACCGGAGGGGAGCAGTACTTC	CASSAETGGEQYF
TRBV27	many	NA	TRBJ2-2	TGTGCCAGCAGTTTATCGGGCTACCCTACCAGGGGCCGACCGAACACCGGGGAGCTGTTTTTT	CASSLSGYPTRGRPNTGELFF
TRBV5-6	few	NA	TRBJ2-5	TGTGCCAGCAGCTTGGCGGGGGGCGATCCTCAAGAGACCCAGTACTTC	CASSLAGGDPQETQYF
TRBV3-1	many	NA	TRBJ1-5	TGTGCCAGCAGCCAAGGGGGAATGCCCCAGCATTTT	CASSQGGMPQHF
TRBV6-6	NA	NA	TRBJ2-3	TGTGACAGCAGCCTAGGAATCCGACAGACGAGCACGGATACGCAGTATTTT	CDSSLGIRQTSTDTQYF
TRBV10-3	few	NA	TRBJ2-7	TGTGCCATCAGTCAAACCTCGGGGGAGACCTACGAGCAGTACTTC	CAISQTSGETYEQYF
TRBV7-9	many	NA	TRBJ2-7	TGTGCCAGCTCCAGGACCACCTACGAGCAGTACTTC	CASSRTTYEQYF
TRBV29-1	many	NA	TRBJ2-1	TGCAGCGTTTTTGGGACCTGGGGGGGGGACAGTGAGCAGTTCTTC	CSVFGTWGGDSEQFF
TRBV7-2	many	NA	TRBJ2-7	TGTGCCAGCAGGGTGACAGGTGTGACCTACGAGCAGTACTTC	CASRVTGVTYEQYF
TRBV20-1	many	TRBD2	TRBJ2-5	TGCAGTGCTAGAGACTGGGGAGGGGTGGAGACCCAGTACTTC	CSARDWGGVETQYF
TRBV24-1	many	NA	TRBJ2-1	TGTGCCACCAGGCTGAGTAATGAGCAGTTCTTC	CATRLSNEQFF
TRBV18	few	NA	TRBJ2-1	TGTGCCAGCTCACCAGGGAGTCAGCGTGAGCAGTTCTTC	CASSPGSQREQFF
TRBV7-2	many	NA	TRBJ2-3	TGTGCCAGCAGCTTGGTAGCGGTCAGCTACACAGATACGCAGTATTTT	CASSLVAVSYTDTQYF
TRBV27	many	NA	TRBJ1-1	TGTGCCAGCAGTTTATTGCGGGGTTCAATTGGCAACACTGAAGCTTTCTTT	CASSLLRGSIGNTEAFF
TRBV4-1	many	NA	TRBJ2-3	TGCGCCAGCAGCCAAGCCCGGGCCTCCCTTGGGACAGATACGCAGTATTTT	CASSQARASLGTDTQYF
TRBV10-3	NA	TRBD1	TRBJ1-1	TGTGCCATCCGGGACAGCTCAGTGGTGTACACTGAAGCTTTCTTT	CAIRDSSVVYTEAFF
TRBV24-1	many	TRBD1	TRBJ1-5	TGTGCCACCAGTGATTCCCCGGGACAGGGGGCAGGAGGGCAGCCCCAGCATTTT	CATSDSPGQGAGGQPQHF
TRBV20-1	many	NA	TRBJ1-4	TGCAGTGCTGGAGCTCCGGGGGGGGAAAAACTGTTTTTT	CSAGAPGGEKLFF
TRBV12-3/TRBV12-4	many	NA	TRBJ2-5	TGTGCCAGCAGTGGGGAAGTGCCGGAGACCCAGTACTTC	CASSGEVPETQYF
TRBV24-1	NA	TRBD1	TRBJ2-1	TGTGCCACCAGTGAATCAGGGGGCGGAAGGTATGAGCAGTTCTTC	CATSESGGGRYEQFF
TRBV24-1	many	TRBD1	TRBJ2-2	TGTGCCACCAGTGAGGCCGGGACAGGGGAGTTCGGGGAGCTGTTTTTT	CATSEAGTGEFGELFF
TRBV29-1	many	TRBD1	TRBJ2-2	TGCAGCTTCCGGACAGGGACGAACACCGGGGAGCTGTTTTTT	CSFRTGTNTGELFF